The rows below give T cell receptor beta chains drawn from one sample of a study of molecular identifiers for immune sequencing clone quantification. MiXCR, run by TCRdb on the PCR reads, gives a single entry per CDR3 protein. This sample has about 320,000 distinct CDR3 sequences, with roughly a quarter found just once. The sequenced sample was naive CD8+ T cells from blood, with Jurkat cell RNA spiked in. The receptor set was obtained from a human donor in good health. Some libraries in this study had Jurkat cell RNA spiked in. Each CDR3 is given without its conserved first and last residue. Fields, in order: D gene, V gene, J gene, CDR3 protein. D genes are given only for firm matches.

>-|TRBV21-1|TRBJ2-3
ASSRSGSVADTQY
>TRBD2|TRBV7-9|TRBJ2-1
ASSLAPYPRDYFTSSYNEQF
>-|TRBV6-5|TRBJ2-2
ASSPWNTGELF
>TRBD1|TRBV4-3|TRBJ2-7
ASSQEGTGTYEQY
>TRBD1|TRBV24-1|TRBJ2-2
ATSAGTGNTGELF
>TRBD1|TRBV29-1|TRBJ1-1
SVRQGPEAS
>-|TRBV6-5|TRBJ2-7
ASGLGTASEQY
>TRBD1|TRBV4-1|TRBJ2-7
ASSQDRGTGYEQY
>TRBD1|TRBV30|TRBJ1-5
AWSDGQGSQPQH
>-|TRBV2|TRBJ1-5
ASSDPQSDYSNQPQH
>TRBD2|TRBV29-1|TRBJ2-7
SVAGGSGAYEQY
>-|TRBV6-2/TRBV6-3|TRBJ1-2
ASSYGLNYGYT
>-|TRBV7-9|TRBJ2-1
ASSSTILNEQF
>-|TRBV29-1|TRBJ2-2
SVLAENTGELF